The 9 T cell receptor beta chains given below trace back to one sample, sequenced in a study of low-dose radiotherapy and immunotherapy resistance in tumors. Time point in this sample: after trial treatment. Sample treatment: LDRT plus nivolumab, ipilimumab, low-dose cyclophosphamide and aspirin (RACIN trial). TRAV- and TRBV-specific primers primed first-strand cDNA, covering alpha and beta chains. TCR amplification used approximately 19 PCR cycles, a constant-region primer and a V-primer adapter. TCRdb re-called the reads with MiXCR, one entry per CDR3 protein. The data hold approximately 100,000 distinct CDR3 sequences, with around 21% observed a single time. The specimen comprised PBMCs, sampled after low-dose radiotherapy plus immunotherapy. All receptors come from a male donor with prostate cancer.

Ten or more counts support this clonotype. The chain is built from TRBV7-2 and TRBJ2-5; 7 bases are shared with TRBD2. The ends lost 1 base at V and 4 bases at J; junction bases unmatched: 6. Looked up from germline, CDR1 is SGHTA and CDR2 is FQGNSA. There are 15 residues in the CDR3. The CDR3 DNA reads TGTGCCAGCAGCTTAGTGGGGCGGGGGAGAGAGACCCAGTACTTC. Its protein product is CASSLVGRGRETQYF. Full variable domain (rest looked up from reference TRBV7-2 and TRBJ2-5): GAGVSQSPSNKVTEKGKDVELRCDPISGHTALYWYRQSLGQGLEFLIYFQGNSAPDKSGLPSDRFSAERTGGSVSTLTIQRTQQEDSAVYLCASSLVGRGRETQYFGPGTRLLVL.

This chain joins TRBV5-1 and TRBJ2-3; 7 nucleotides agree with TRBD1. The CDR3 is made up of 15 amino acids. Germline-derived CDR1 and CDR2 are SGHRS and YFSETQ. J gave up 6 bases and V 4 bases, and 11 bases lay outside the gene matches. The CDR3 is CASSTRTGLSDTQYF. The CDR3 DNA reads TGCGCCAGCAGCACTAGGACAGGCTTGTCCGATACGCAGTATTTT. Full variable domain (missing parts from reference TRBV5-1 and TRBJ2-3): KAGVTQTPRYLIKTRGQQVTLSCSPISGHRSVSWYQQTPGQGLQFLFEYFSETQRNKGNFPGRFSGRQFSNSRSEMNVSTLELGDSALYLCASSTRTGLSDTQYFGPGTRLTVL.

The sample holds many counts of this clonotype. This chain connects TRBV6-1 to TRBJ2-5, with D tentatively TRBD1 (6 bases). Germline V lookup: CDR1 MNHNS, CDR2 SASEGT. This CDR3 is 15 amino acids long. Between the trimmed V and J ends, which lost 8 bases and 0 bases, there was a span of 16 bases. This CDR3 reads CASSSGELYQETQYF. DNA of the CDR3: TGTGCCAGCTCCTCAGGGGAGCTGTACCAAGAGACCCAGTACTTC.

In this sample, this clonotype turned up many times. The CDR3 sequence is CASSSGLAGGGSYNEQFF. In DNA form, the CDR3 reads TGCGCCAGCAGCTCGGGACTAGCGGGGGGTGGCTCCTACAATGAGCAGTTCTTC. The V and J genes are TRBV5-1 and TRBJ2-1; TRBD2 matches 15 bases. CDR1 is SGHRS, CDR2 YFSETQ, per germline. The CDR3 has 18 amino acids. After removal of 3 bases from V and 0 bases from J, the junction contained 4 bases not matched to a gene. The full variable domain, completed using reference TRBV5-1 and TRBJ2-1, is KAGVTQTPRYLIKTRGQQVTLSCSPISGHRSVSWYQQTPGQGLQFLFEYFSETQRNKGNFPGRFSGRQFSNSRSEMNVSTLELGDSALYLCASSSGLAGGGSYNEQFFGPGTRLTVL.

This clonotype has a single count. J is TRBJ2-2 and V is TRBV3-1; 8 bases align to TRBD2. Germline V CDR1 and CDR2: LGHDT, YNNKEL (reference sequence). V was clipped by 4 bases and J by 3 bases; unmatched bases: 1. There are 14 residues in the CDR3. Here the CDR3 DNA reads TGTGCCAGCAGCCTAGCGGGATACACCGGGGAGCTGTTTTTT. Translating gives CASSLAGYTGELFF.

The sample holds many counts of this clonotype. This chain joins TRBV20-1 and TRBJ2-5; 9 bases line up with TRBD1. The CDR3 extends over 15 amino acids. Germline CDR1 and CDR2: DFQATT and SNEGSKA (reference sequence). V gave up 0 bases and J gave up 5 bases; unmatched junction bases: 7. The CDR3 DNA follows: TGCAGTGCTAGAGAGTTACAGGGGGCGAGGGAGACCCAGTACTTC. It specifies CSARELQGARETQYF.

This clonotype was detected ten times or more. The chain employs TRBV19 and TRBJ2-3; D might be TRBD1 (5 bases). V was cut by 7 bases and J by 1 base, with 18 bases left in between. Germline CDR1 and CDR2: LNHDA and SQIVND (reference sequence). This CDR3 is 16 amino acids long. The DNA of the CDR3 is TGTGCCAGTACCCTAGGCCGTCTAGGGGGCACAGATACGCAGTATTTT. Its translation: CASTLGRLGGTDTQYF.

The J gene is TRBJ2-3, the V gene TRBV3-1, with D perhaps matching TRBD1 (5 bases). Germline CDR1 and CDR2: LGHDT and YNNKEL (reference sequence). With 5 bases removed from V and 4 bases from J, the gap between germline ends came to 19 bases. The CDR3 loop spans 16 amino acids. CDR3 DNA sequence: TGTGCCAGCAGCAAAATCAGGGATAGAAGGTCAGATACGCAGTATTTT. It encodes CASSKIRDRRSDTQYF.

The CDR3 sequence: CASSQDLANTQYF. CDR3 coding DNA: TGTGCCAGCAGCCAAGATTTGGCGAATACGCAGTATTTT. The V gene is TRBV4-2, the J gene TRBJ2-3; D gene unclear. The CDR3 contains 13 residues. V lost 0 bases and J lost 7, with 8 bases in between. CDR1 is LGHNA and CDR2 is YNFKEQ in the germline V gene.